This T cell receptor beta chain was documented in a study of regulatory T cells in long-lasting Graves disease. For the study at large: Newly diagnosed Graves' patients had taken antithyroid drugs under 3 months.

Construction of TCR beta libraries relied on iRepertoire HTBI primers and on Arm-PCR targeting CDR3 regions. Via MiXCR, TCRdb re-called the multiplex PCR reads, giving one row per CDR3 protein. The sample shows about 500,000 distinct CDR3 sequences, 16% of them seen only once. The CDR3 spans 16 residues. Trimming took off 4 bases at V and 2 bases at J, with 18 bases between the two ends. The germline V gene has CDR1 SGHDN and CDR2 FVKESK. As to time point: newly diagnosed GD, antithyroid drugs for less than 3 months. The TCR library was made from RNA extracted from PBMCs. The peripheral blood volume drawn was 8 to 9.5 milliliters, and it was collected into EDTA tubes. The same data also contributed to another study, on T cells in Graves' hyperthyroidism and ophthalmopathy. That study reports: When the TCR CDR3 underwent first-round RT-PCR, the HTBI primer set was used. The model foresaw ophthalmopathy a median approximately 6.1 months prior to onset.

The clonotype comes from a man aged 35 to 55 with Graves disease. This chain connects TRBV14 to TRBJ2-7; the D gene is possibly TRBD1 (5 bases). The material sequenced was peripheral blood mononuclear cells (PBMCs), taken at new diagnosis, from a patient treated with antithyroid drugs. The CDR3 nucleotides read TGTGCCAGCAGCCCAACGCATTGGGGCAAAACCTACGAGCAGTACTTC. This encodes CASSPTHWGKTYEQYF. Full variable domain (rest looked up from reference TRBV14 and TRBJ2-7): EAGVTQFPSHSVIEKGQTVTLRCDPISGHDNLYWYRRVMGKEIKFLLHFVKESKQDESGMPNNRFLAERTGGTYSTLKVQPAELEDSGVYFCASSPTHWGKTYEQYFGPGTRLTVT.